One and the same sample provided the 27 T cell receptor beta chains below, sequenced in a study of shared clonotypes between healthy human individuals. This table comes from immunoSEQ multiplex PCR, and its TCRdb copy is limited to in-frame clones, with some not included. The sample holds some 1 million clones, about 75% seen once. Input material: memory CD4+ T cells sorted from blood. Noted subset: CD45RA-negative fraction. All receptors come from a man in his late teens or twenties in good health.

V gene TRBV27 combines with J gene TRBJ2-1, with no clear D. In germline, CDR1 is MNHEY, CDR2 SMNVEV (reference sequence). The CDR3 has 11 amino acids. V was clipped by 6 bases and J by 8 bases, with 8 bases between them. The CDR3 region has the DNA TGTGCCAGCAGCCACCGCGATGAGCAGTTCTTC. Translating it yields CASSHRDEQFF.

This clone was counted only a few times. Here the CDR3 reads CASSSDRGTEAFF. Written as DNA, the CDR3 is TGTGCCAGCAGCTCGGACAGGGGAACTGAAGCTTTCTTT. The chain joins TRBV7-6 to TRBJ1-1, with TRBD1 identical over 9 bases. The germline V gene has CDR1 SGHVS and CDR2 FNYEAQ. V shed 4 bases, J shed 5 bases, and the junction held 2 bases outside the gene matches. The CDR3 loop spans 13 amino acids.

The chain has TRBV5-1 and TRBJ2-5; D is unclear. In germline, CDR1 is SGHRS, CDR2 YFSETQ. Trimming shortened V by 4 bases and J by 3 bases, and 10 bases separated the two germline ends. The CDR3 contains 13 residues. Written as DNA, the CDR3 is TGCGCCAGCAGCATTACAGTAAAAGAGACCCAGTACTTC. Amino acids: CASSITVKETQYF.

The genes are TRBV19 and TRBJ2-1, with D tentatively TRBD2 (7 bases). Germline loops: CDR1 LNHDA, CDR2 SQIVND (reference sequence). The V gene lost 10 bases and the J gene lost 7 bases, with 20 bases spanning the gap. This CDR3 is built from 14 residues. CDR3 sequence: CATRGRENWNEQFF. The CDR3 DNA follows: TGTGCCACAAGGGGGAGGGAGAACTGGAATGAGCAGTTCTTC.

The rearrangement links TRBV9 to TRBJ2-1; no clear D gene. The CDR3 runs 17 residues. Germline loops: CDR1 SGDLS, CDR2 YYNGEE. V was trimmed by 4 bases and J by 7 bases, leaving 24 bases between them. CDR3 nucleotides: TGTGCCAGCAGCCTTCATCTAGACACCTTATTAGGTAATGAGCAGTTCTTC. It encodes CASSLHLDTLLGNEQFF.

CDR3 sequence reads: CASSSGLADPYEQYF. CDR3 coding DNA: TGTGCCAGCAGTTCGGGACTAGCGGACCCCTACGAGCAGTACTTC. This rearrangement joins TRBV27 to TRBJ2-7; 11 nucleotides line up with TRBD2. Germline lookup yields CDR1 MNHEY and CDR2 SMNVEV (reference sequence). Trimming at V came to 4 bases and at J to 2 bases, leaving 4 bases not matched to a gene. CDR3 length equals 15 residues.

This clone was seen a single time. The CDR3 region has the DNA TGTGCCACCAAACCTGCGGGACAGTGGAGCAATCAGCCCCAGCATTTT. Protein product: CATKPAGQWSNQPQHF. This rearrangement joins TRBV28 to TRBJ1-5; 7 bases fit TRBD1. This CDR3 has 16 amino acids. CDR1 is MDHEN, CDR2 SYDVKM, per germline. V lost 10 bases, J lost 1 base, and 13 bases stayed unmatched. Supplemented by reference TRBV28 and TRBJ1-5, the full variable domain reads DVKVTQSSRYLVKRTGEKVFLECVQDMDHENMFWYRQDPGLGLRLIYFSYDVKMKEKGDIPEGYSVSREKKERFSLILESASTNQTSMYLCATKPAGQWSNQPQHFGDGTRLSIL.

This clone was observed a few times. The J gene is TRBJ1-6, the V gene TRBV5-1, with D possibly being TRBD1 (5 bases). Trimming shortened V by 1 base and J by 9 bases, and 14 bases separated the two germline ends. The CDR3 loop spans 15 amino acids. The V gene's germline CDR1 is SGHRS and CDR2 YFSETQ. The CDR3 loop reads CASSLIQGFGSPLHF. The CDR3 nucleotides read TGCGCCAGCAGCTTGATCCAGGGCTTCGGTTCACCCCTCCACTTT.

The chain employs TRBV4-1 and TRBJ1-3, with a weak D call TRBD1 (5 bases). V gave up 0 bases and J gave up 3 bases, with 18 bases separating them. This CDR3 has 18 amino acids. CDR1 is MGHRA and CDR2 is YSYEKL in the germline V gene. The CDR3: CASSQDRDYRGRGNTIYF. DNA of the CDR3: TGCGCCAGCAGCCAAGATAGGGATTATCGGGGACGTGGAAACACCATATATTTT.

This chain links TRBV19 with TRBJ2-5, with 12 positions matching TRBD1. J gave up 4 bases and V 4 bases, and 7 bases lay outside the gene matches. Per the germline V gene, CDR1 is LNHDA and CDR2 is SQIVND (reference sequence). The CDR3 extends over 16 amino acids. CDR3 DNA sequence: TGTGCCAGTAGTAACCCCCGGGACAGGGGGCGAGAGACCCAGTACTTC. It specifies CASSNPRDRGRETQYF.

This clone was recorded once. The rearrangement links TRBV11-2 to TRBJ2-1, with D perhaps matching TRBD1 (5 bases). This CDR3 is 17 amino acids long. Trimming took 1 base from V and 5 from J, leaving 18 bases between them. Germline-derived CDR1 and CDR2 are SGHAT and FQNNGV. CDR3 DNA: TGTGCCAGCAGCTTAGTGGGGCAGGGTTGGGGTGACAATGAGCAGTTCTTC. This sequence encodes CASSLVGQGWGDNEQFF.

The CDR3 nucleotides read TGTGCCAGCAGTCCGGGACAGGCTGCTGGGGAGCTGTTTTTT. The encoded protein is CASSPGQAAGELFF. The rearrangement uses TRBV7-8 and TRBJ2-2, with 8 bases matching TRBD1. The CDR3 runs to 14 residues. Germline CDR1 reads SGHVS; CDR2 reads FQNEAQ. After removal of 6 bases from V and 8 bases from J, the junction contained 8 bases not matched to a gene.

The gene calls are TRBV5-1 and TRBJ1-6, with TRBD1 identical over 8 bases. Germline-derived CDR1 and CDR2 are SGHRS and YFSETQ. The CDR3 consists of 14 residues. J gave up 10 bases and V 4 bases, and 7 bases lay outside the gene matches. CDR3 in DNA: TGCGCCAGCAGCCCTGGGACAGGTGAATCACCCCTCCACTTT. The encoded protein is CASSPGTGESPLHF.

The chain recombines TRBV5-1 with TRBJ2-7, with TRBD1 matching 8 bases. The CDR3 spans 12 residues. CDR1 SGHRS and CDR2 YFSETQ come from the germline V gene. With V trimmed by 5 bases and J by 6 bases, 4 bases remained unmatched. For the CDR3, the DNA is TGCGCCAGCAGGACCGGGACAGGCGAGCAGTACTTC. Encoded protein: CASRTGTGEQYF.

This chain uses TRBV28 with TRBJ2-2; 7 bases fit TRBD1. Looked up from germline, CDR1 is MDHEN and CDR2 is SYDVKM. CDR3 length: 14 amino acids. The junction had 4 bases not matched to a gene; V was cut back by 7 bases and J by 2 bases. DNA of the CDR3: TGTGCCAGCATTGACAGGGCAAACACCGGGGAGCTGTTTTTT. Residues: CASIDRANTGELFF.

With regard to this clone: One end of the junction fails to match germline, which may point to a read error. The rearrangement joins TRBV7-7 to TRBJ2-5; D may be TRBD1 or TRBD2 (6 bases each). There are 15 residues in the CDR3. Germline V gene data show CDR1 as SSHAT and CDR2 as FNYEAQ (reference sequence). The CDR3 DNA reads TGTGCTAGCAGCTTAGACGGGGGCGCACCAGAGACCCAGTACTTC. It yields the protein CASSLDGGAPETQYF.

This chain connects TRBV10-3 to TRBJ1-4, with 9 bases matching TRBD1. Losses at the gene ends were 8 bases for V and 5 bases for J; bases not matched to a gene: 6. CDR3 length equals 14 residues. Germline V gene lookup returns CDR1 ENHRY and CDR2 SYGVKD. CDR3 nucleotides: TGTGCCATCTCGAGGGGACAGGGCAATGAAAAACTGTTTTTT. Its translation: CAISRGQGNEKLFF.

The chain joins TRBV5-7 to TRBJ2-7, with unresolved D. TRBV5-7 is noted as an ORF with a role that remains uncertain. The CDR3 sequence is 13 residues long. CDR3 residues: CAPRKTVSYEQYF. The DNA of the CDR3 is TGTGCTCCCCGTAAAACCGTCTCCTACGAGCAGTACTTC.

CDR3 sequence (DNA): TGTGCCAGCAGTGATGACACTAAGGCCAAAAACATTCAGTACTTC. Residues: CASSDDTKAKNIQYF. The V gene is TRBV2, the J gene TRBJ2-4; no definite D call. The CDR3 consists of 15 residues. Trimming shortened V by 3 bases and J by 1 base, and 10 bases separated the two germline ends. The germline V gene encodes CDR1 SNHLY and CDR2 FYNNEI.

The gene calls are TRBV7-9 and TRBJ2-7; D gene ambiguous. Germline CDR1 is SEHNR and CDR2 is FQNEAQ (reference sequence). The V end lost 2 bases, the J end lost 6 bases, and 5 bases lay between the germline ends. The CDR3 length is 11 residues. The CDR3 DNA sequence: TGTGCCAGCAGCTTAAATCTCGAGCAGTACTTC. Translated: CASSLNLEQYF.

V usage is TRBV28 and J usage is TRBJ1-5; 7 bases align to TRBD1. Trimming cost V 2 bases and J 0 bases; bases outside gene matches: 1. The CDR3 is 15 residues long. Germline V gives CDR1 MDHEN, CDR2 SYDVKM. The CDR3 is CASSLAGGSNQPQHF. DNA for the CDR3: TGTGCCAGCAGTTTAGCAGGGGGTAGCAATCAGCCCCAGCATTTT.

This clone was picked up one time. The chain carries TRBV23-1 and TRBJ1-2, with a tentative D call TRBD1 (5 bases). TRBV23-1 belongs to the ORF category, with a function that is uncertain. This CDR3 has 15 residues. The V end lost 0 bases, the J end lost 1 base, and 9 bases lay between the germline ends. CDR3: CASSQSWDGNYGYTF. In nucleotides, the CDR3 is TGCGCCAGCAGTCAATCCTGGGACGGTAACTATGGCTACACCTTC.

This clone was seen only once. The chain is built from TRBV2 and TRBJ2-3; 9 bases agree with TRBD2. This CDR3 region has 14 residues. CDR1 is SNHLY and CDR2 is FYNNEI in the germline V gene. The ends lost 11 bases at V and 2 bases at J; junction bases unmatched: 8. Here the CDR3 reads CAVGRGGPTDTQYF. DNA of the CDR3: TGTGCCGTAGGGCGGGGGGGGCCCACAGATACGCAGTATTTT.

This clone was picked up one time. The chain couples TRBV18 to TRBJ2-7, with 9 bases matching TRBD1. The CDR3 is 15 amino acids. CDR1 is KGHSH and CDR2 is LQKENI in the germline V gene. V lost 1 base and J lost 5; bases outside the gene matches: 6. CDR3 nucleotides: TGTGCCAGCTCACCACTATCTGGGACAGGGAACGAGCAGTACTTC. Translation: CASSPLSGTGNEQYF.

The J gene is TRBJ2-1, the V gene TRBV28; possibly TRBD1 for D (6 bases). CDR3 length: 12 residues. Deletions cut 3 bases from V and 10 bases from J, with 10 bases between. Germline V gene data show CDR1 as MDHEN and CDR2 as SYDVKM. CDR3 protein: CASSLGAGEQFF. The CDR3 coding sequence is TGTGCCAGCAGTTTGGGGGCAGGGGAGCAGTTCTTC.

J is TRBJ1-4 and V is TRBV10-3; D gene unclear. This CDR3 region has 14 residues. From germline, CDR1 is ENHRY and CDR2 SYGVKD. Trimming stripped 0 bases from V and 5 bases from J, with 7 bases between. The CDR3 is CAISESRKNEKLFF. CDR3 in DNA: TGTGCCATCAGTGAGTCACGAAAAAATGAAAAACTGTTTTTT.

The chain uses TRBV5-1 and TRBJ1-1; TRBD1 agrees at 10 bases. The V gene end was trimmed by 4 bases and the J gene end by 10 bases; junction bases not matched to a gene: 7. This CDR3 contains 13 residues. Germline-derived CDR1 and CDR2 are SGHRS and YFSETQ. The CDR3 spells CASSTGQGSSAFF. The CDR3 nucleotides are TGCGCCAGCAGCACGGGACAGGGGAGTTCAGCTTTCTTT.